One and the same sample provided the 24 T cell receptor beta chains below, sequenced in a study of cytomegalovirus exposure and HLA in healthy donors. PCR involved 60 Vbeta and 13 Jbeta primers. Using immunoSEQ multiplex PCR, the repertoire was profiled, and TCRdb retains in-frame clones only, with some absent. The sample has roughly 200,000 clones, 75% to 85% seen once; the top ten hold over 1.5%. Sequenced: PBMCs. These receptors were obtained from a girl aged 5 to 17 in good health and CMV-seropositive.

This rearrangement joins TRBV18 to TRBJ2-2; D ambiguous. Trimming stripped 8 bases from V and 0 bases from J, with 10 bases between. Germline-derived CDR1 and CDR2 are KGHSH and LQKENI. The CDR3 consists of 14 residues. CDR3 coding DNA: TGTGCCAGCAAGGCGGCAGCGAACACCGGGGAGCTGTTTTTT. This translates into CASKAAANTGELFF.

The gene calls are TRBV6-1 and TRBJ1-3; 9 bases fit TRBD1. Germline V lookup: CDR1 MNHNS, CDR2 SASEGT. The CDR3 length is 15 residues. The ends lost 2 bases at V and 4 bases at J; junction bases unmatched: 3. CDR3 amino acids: CASSETGTGGNTIYF. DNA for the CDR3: TGTGCCAGCAGTGAAACCGGGACAGGGGGAAACACCATATATTTT.

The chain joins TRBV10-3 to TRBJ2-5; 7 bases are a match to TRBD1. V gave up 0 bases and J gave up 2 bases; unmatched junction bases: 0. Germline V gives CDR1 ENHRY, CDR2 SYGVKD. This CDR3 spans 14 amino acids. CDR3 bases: TGTGCCATCAGTGAGTCCAGGGGGCAAGAGACCCAGTACTTC. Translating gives CAISESRGQETQYF.

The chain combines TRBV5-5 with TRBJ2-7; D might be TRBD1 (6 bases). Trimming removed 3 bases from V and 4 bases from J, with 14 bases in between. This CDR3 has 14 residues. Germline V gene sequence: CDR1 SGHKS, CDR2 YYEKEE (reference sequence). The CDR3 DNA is TGTGCCAGCAGCTCGCGTTACAGGGCGTACGAGCAGTACTTC. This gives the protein CASSSRYRAYEQYF.

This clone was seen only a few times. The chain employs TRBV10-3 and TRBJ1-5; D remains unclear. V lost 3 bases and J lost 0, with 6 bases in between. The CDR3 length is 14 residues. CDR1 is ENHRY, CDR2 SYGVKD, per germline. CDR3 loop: CAISDQYSNQPQHF. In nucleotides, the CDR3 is TGTGCCATCAGTGACCAGTATAGCAATCAGCCCCAGCATTTT.

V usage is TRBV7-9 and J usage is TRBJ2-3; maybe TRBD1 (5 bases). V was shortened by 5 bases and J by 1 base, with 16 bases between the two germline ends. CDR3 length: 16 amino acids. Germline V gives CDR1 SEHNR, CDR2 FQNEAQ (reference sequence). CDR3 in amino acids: CASSLTVKLRTDTQYF. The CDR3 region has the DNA TGTGCCAGCAGCCTGACAGTGAAGCTACGCACAGATACGCAGTATTTT.

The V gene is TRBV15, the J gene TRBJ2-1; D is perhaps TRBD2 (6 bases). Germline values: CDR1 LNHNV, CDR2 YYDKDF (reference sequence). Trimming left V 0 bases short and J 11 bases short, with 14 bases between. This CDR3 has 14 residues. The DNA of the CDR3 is TGTGCCACCAGCAGAGATGGAGTGGGGGGACAGCAGTTCTTC. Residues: CATSRDGVGGQQFF.

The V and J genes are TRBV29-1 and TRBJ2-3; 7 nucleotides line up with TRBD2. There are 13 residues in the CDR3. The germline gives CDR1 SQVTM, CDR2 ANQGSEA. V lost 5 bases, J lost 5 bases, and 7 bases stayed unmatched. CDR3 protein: CSVPSGVGDTQYF. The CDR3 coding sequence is TGCAGCGTTCCGAGCGGGGTTGGAGATACGCAGTATTTT.

The CDR3 region has the DNA TGTGCCAGTAGTGCCCGACTAGCCCCAGATACGCAGTATTTT. This encodes CASSARLAPDTQYF. The genes are TRBV19 and TRBJ2-3; 7 positions agree with TRBD2. CDR1 and CDR2 from the germline V gene are LNHDA and SQIVND (reference sequence). The CDR3 spans 14 residues. V lost 5 bases to trimming and J lost 4 bases; unmatched junction nucleotides: 6.

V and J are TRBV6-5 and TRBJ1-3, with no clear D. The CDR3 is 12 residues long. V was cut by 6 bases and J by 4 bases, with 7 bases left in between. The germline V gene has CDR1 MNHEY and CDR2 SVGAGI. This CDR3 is CASSTSGNTIYF. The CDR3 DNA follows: TGTGCCAGCAGCACATCAGGAAACACCATATATTTT.

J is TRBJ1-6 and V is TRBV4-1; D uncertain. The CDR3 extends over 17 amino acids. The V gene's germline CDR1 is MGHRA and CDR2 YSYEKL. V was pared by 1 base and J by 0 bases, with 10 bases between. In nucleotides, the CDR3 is TGCGCCAGCAGCCAAGTTCCCCGGAGCTCCTATAATTCACCCCTCCACTTT. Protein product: CASSQVPRSSYNSPLHF.

The CDR3 is CASRRVHSGANVLTF. CDR3 in DNA: TGTGCCAGCAGGCGGGTCCACTCTGGGGCCAACGTCCTGACTTTC. The V gene is TRBV7-2, the J gene TRBJ2-6; possibly TRBD2 for D (5 bases). The CDR3 spans 15 residues. V was pared by 6 bases and J by 0 bases, with 9 bases between. Looked up from germline, CDR1 is SGHTA and CDR2 is FQGNSA.

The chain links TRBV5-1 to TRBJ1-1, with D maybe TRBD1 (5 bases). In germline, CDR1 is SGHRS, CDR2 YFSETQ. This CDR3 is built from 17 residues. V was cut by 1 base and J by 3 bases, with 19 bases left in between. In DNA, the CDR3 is TGCGCCAGCAGCTTGAGCGGCAGACCGGGGGGGGACACTGAAGCTTTCTTT. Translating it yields CASSLSGRPGGDTEAFF. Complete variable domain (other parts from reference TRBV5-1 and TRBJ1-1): KAGVTQTPRYLIKTRGQQVTLSCSPISGHRSVSWYQQTPGQGLQFLFEYFSETQRNKGNFPGRFSGRQFSNSRSEMNVSTLELGDSALYLCASSLSGRPGGDTEAFFGQGTRLTVV.

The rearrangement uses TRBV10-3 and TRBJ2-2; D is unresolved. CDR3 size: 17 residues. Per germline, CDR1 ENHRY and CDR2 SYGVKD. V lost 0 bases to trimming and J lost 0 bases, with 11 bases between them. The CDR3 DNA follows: TGTGCCATCAGTGAGTCTAGCAGCTTCCCGAACACCGGGGAGCTGTTTTTT. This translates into CAISESSSFPNTGELFF.

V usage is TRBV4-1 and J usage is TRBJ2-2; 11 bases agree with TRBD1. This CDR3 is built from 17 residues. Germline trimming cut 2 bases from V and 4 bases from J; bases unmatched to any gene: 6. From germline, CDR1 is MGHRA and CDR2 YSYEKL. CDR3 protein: CASSQPAGQGGTGELFF. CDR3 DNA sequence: TGCGCCAGCAGCCAACCGGCGGGACAGGGGGGCACCGGGGAGCTGTTTTTT.

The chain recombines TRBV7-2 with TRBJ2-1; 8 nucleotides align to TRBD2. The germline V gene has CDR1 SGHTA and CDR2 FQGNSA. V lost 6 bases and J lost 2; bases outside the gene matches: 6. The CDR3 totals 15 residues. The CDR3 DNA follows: TGTGCCAGCAGTTTCCGGGGGGGCCCCTACAATGAGCAGTTCTTC. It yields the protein CASSFRGGPYNEQFF.

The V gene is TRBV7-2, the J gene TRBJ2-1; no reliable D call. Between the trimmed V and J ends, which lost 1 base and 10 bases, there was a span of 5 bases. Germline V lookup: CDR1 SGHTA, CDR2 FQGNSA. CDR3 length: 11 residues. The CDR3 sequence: CASSLDQEQFF. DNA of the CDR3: TGTGCCAGCAGCTTAGATCAGGAGCAGTTCTTC.

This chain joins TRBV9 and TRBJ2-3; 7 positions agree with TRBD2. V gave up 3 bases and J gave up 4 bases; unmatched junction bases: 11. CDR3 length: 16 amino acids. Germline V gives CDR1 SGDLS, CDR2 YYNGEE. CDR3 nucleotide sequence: TGTGCCAGCAGCGCGGGACTCTGGGGGGGAGCAGATACGCAGTATTTT. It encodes CASSAGLWGGADTQYF.

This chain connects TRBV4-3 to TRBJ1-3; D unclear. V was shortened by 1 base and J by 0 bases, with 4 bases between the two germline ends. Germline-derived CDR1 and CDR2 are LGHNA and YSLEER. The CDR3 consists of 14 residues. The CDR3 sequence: CASSQGSSGNTIYF. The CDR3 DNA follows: TGCGCCAGCAGCCAAGGGAGCTCTGGAAACACCATATATTTT.

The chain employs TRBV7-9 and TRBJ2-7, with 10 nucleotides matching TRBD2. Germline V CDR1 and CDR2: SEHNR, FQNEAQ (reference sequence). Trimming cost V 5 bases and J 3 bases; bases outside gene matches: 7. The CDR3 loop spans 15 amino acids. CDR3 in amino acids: CASSGVAGGFYEQYF. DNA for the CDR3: TGTGCCAGCAGCGGAGTAGCGGGGGGTTTCTACGAGCAGTACTTC. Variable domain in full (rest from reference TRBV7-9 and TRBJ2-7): DTGVSQNPRHKITKRGQNVTFRCDPISEHNRLYWYRQTLGQGPEFLTYFQNEAQLEKSRLLSDRFSAERPKGSFSTLEIQRTEQGDSAMYLCASSGVAGGFYEQYFGPGTRLTVT.

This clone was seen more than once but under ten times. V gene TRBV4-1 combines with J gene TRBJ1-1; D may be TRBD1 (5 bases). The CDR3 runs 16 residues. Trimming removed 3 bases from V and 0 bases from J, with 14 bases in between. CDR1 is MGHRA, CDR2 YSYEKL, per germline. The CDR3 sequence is CASSHQRGGLNTEAFF. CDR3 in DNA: TGCGCCAGCAGCCATCAACGGGGGGGGTTGAACACTGAAGCTTTCTTT.

The CDR3 DNA sequence: TGTGCCAGTAGTATCATGGGCTCCTCCTACGAGCAGTACTTC. The encoded protein is CASSIMGSSYEQYF. This chain joins TRBV19 and TRBJ2-7; D ambiguous. The germline V gene has CDR1 LNHDA and CDR2 SQIVND (reference sequence). CDR3 length: 14 residues. The V gene lost 3 bases and the J gene lost 0 bases, with 9 bases spanning the gap.

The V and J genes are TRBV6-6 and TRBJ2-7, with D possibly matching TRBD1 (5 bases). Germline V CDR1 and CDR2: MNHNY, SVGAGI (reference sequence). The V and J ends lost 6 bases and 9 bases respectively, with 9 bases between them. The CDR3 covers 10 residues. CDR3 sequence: CASRGRGQYF. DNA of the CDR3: TGTGCCAGCAGGGGGCGCGGGCAGTACTTC.

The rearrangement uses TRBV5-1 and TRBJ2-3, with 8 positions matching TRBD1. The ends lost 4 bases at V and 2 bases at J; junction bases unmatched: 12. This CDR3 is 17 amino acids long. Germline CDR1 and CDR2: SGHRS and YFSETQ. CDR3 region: CASSLRTGRGSTDTQYF. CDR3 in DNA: TGCGCCAGCAGCCTCAGGACAGGGCGGGGTTCCACAGATACGCAGTATTTT.